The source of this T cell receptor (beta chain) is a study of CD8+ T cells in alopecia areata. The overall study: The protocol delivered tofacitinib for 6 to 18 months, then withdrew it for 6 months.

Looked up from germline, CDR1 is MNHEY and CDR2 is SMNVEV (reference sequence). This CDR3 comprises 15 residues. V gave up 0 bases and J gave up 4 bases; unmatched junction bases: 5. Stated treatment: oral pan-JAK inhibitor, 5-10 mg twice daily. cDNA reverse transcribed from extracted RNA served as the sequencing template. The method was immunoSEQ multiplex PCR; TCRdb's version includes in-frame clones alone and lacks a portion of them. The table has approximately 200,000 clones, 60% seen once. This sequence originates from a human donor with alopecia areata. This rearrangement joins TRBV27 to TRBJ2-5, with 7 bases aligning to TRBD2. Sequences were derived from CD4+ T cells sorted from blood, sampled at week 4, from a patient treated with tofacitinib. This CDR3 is CASSLSGGTRETQYF. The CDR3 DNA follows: TGTGCCAGCAGTTTATCGGGAGGGACCCGAGAGACCCAGTACTTC.